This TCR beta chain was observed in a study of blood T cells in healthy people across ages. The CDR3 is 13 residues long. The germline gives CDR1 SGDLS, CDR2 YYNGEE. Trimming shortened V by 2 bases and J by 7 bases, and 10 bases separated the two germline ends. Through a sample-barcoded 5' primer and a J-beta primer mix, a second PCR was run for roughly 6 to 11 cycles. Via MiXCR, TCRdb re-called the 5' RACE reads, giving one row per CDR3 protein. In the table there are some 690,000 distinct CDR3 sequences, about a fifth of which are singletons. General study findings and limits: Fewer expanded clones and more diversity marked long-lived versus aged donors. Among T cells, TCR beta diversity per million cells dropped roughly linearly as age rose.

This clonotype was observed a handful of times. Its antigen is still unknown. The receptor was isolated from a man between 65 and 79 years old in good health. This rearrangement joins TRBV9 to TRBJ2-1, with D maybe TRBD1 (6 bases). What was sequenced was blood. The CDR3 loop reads CASSVAGTNEQFF. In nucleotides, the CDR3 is TGTGCCAGCAGCGTTGCCGGGACAAATGAGCAGTTCTTC.